These 18 T cell receptor beta chains were sequenced from one sample in a study of blood T cell repertoires in COVID-19. Only in-frame clones appear in the TCRdb table, and some are missing; sequencing was by immunoSEQ multiplex PCR. This sample has a few hundred thousand clones, with roughly 87% found just once. The specimen was PBMCs or T cells enriched from blood (not recorded which). These receptor sequences come from a man aged 18 to 30 with acute COVID-19.

The V gene is TRBV29-1, the J gene TRBJ1-1; D ambiguous. The V and J ends lost 8 bases and 1 base respectively, with 11 bases between them. The CDR3 is 12 residues long. Per the germline V gene, CDR1 is SQVTM and CDR2 is ANQGSEA. The CDR3 spells CSMMAENTEAFF. CDR3 in DNA: TGCAGCATGATGGCGGAGAACACTGAAGCTTTCTTT.

The gene calls are TRBV7-3 and TRBJ2-3, with a weak D call TRBD2 (5 bases). There are 15 residues in the CDR3. CDR1 is SGHTA, CDR2 FQGTGA, per germline. Trimming pared 1 base from V and 6 bases from J, leaving 14 bases between. CDR3 nucleotide sequence: TGTGCCAGCAGCTTAATGGGCGGGCCCGCGGATACGCAGTATTTT. It encodes CASSLMGGPADTQYF.

The chain uses TRBV28 and TRBJ2-1; D is perhaps TRBD1 (5 bases). Trimming took off 5 bases at V and 5 bases at J, with 7 bases between the two ends. This CDR3 is 12 amino acids long. Germline-derived CDR1 and CDR2 are MDHEN and SYDVKM. The CDR3, as DNA: TGTGCCAGCAGTCTACAGGACAATGAGCAGTTCTTC. It translates to CASSLQDNEQFF.

This chain joins TRBV12-5 and TRBJ1-6, with D hard to call. The CDR3 covers 16 residues. Trimming pared 4 bases from V and 7 bases from J, leaving 17 bases between. From germline, CDR1 is LGHNT and CDR2 FRNRAP. CDR3 sequence (DNA): TGTGCTAGTGGTTCGACTGACTCCGGAGTCAATTCACCCCTCCACTTT. Its protein is CASGSTDSGVNSPLHF.

The J gene is TRBJ1-1, the V gene TRBV27, with 7 bases identical to TRBD1. CDR3 length: 13 amino acids. The ends lost 2 bases at V and 3 bases at J; junction bases unmatched: 0. CDR1 MNHEY and CDR2 SMNVEV come from the germline V gene (reference sequence). The CDR3 spells CASSLTGDTEAFF. Written as DNA, the CDR3 is TGTGCCAGCAGTTTAACAGGGGACACTGAAGCTTTCTTT.

The chain carries TRBV28 and TRBJ2-2; D gene unclear. This CDR3 is 18 amino acids long. The V gene lost 2 bases and the J gene lost 3 bases, with 19 bases spanning the gap. CDR1 is MDHEN, CDR2 SYDVKM, per germline. The CDR3 DNA is TGTGCCAGCAGTTTAGCCCCCTCACTACCCCGGGACACCGGGGAGCTGTTTTTT. This codes for CASSLAPSLPRDTGELFF.

The chain employs TRBV27 and TRBJ1-1, with 8 positions matching TRBD1. This CDR3 region has 14 residues. Germline lookup yields CDR1 MNHEY and CDR2 SMNVEV (reference sequence). V shed 6 bases and J 5 bases; nucleotides not matched to a gene: 8. The CDR3 nucleotides are TGTGCCAGCAGGGGGCAGGGGGCTGTTACTGAAGCTTTCTTT. It codes for CASRGQGAVTEAFF.

J is TRBJ1-4 and V is TRBV7-9; D is ambiguous. Trimming cost V 1 base and J 10 bases, with 13 bases left between them. This CDR3 comprises 14 residues. Germline assignment: CDR1 SEHNR and CDR2 FQNEAQ (reference sequence). The CDR3 DNA is TGTGCCAGCAGCTTAGGAGGAGTTGTTCGAAAACTGTTTTTT. Its translation is CASSLGGVVRKLFF.

This rearrangement joins TRBV7-8 to TRBJ1-6, with 10 bases identical to TRBD1. Per the germline V gene, CDR1 is SGHVS and CDR2 is FQNEAQ. The V gene end was trimmed by 5 bases and the J gene end by 10 bases; junction bases not matched to a gene: 5. The CDR3 spans 14 residues. CDR3 region: CASSQDRGKSPLHF. CDR3 nucleotides: TGTGCCAGCAGCCAGGACAGGGGGAAATCACCCCTCCACTTT.

J is TRBJ2-7 and V is TRBV7-9; possibly TRBD1 for D (5 bases). The length of the CDR3 is 18 residues. Trimming left V 5 bases short and J 3 bases short, with 26 bases between. Germline V lookup: CDR1 SEHNR, CDR2 FQNEAQ (reference sequence). The CDR3, as DNA: TGTGCCAGCAGCGAAAGTACACAAACATTTCAGGGTGTCTACGAGCAGTACTTC. Its protein is CASSESTQTFQGVYEQYF.

Only a few counts were recorded for this clone. V is TRBV7-9 and J is TRBJ2-1, with 9 bases aligning to TRBD2. The CDR3 covers 15 residues. V trimming: 5 bases; J trimming: 8 bases; junction bases outside the gene matches: 10. Germline CDR1 is SEHNR and CDR2 is FQNEAQ (reference sequence). The CDR3 nucleotides read TGTGCCAGCAGCCAAATTAGCGGGAGTATAGATGAGCAGTTCTTC. This gives the protein CASSQISGSIDEQFF.

The V gene is TRBV6-1, the J gene TRBJ1-5; tentative D call: TRBD1 (6 bases). V was pared by 7 bases and J by 0 bases, with 16 bases between. The CDR3 is made up of 16 amino acids. Germline lookup yields CDR1 MNHNS and CDR2 SASEGT. The CDR3 here is CASIDGQTLSNQPQHF. The DNA for the CDR3 is TGTGCCAGCATTGATGGACAGACCCTTAGCAATCAGCCCCAGCATTTT.

The genes are TRBV28 and TRBJ2-5, with 7 nucleotides matching TRBD1. Germline CDR1 is MDHEN and CDR2 is SYDVKM. The length of the CDR3 is 12 residues. J gave up 5 bases and V 6 bases, and 3 bases lay outside the gene matches. In DNA, the CDR3 is TGTGCCAGCAGGATGGACAGGGAGACCCAGTACTTC. It codes for CASRMDRETQYF.

The chain joins TRBV5-6 to TRBJ1-5; 8 bases line up with TRBD1. Unmatched junction bases numbered 0, after V lost 0 bases and J lost 7 bases. CDR1 is SGHDT and CDR2 is YYEEEE in the germline V gene. This CDR3 has 13 amino acids. CDR3: CASSLAGGQPQHF. Here the CDR3 DNA reads TGTGCCAGCAGCTTGGCAGGGGGCCAGCCCCAGCATTTT.

The V gene is TRBV21-1, the J gene TRBJ2-3; the table gives TRBD2 as D, unverified against the DNA. TRBV21-1 is recorded as a pseudogene. CDR3 size: 9 residues. CDR3 nucleotide sequence: TGTGCCACTTCAGATACGCAGTATTTT. Amino acids: CATSDTQYF.

The CDR3 is CASSNRGRGHEQFF. CDR3 sequence (DNA): TGTGCCAGTAGTAATCGCGGGAGGGGGCATGAGCAGTTCTTC. The chain combines TRBV19 with TRBJ2-1, with TRBD2 matching 9 bases. Germline loops: CDR1 LNHDA, CDR2 SQIVND (reference sequence). V was pared by 4 bases and J by 8 bases, with 6 bases of the junction left unmatched. The CDR3 sequence is 14 residues long.

The rearrangement joins TRBV24-1 to TRBJ2-5; 8 bases are a match to TRBD1. The V segment lost 6 bases and the J segment 1 base; nucleotides outside the gene matches: 15. This CDR3 has 18 residues. Germline assignment: CDR1 KGHDR and CDR2 SFDVKD. CDR3 sequence: CATSSNAPPRGPQETQYF. The DNA of the CDR3 is TGTGCCACCAGTTCCAACGCTCCCCCCAGGGGGCCCCAAGAGACCCAGTACTTC.

This clone was counted a few times. CDR3 sequence: CASSPRWQGFQPQHF. In DNA form, the CDR3 reads TGTGCCAGCAGTCCCCGCTGGCAGGGCTTTCAGCCCCAGCATTTT. The chain carries TRBV27 and TRBJ1-5; D might be TRBD1 (5 bases). The CDR3 has 15 amino acids. Trimming pared 5 bases from V and 6 bases from J, leaving 17 bases between. The germline gives CDR1 MNHEY, CDR2 SMNVEV (reference sequence).